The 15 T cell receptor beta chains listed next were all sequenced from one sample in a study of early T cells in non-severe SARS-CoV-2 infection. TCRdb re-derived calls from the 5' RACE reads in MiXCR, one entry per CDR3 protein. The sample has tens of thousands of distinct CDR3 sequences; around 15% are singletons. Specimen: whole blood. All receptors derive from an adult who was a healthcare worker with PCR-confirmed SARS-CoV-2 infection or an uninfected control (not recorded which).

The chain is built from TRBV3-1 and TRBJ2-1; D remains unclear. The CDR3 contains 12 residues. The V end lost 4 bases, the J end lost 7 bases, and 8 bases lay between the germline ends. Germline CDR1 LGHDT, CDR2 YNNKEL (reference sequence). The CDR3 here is CASSRSWNEQFF. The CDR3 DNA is TGTGCCAGCAGCCGCTCTTGGAATGAGCAGTTCTTC.

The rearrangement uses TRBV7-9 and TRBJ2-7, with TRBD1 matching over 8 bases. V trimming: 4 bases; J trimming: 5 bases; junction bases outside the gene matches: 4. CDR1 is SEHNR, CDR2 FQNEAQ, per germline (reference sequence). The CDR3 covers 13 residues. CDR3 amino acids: CASSSATGDEQYF. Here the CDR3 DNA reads TGTGCCAGCAGCTCCGCGACAGGGGACGAGCAGTACTTC.

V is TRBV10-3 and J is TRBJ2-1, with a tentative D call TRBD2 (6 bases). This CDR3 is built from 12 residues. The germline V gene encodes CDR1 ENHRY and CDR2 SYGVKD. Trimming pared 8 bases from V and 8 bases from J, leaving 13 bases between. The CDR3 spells CAIGGARDEQFF. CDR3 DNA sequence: TGTGCCATCGGAGGGGCGAGGGATGAGCAGTTCTTC.

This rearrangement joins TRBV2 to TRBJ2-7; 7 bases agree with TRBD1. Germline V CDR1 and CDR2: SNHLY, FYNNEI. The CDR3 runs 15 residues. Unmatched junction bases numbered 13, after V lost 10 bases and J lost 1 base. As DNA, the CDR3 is TGTGCCACCTCCGGGATAGACAGGGCTTCCTACGAGCAGTACTTC. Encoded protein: CATSGIDRASYEQYF. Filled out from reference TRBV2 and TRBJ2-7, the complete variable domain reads EPEVTQTPSHQVTQMGQEVILRCVPISNHLYFYWYRQILGQKVEFLVSFYNNEISEKSEIFDDQFSVERPDGSNFTLKIRSTKLEDSAMYFCATSGIDRASYEQYFGPGTRLTVT.

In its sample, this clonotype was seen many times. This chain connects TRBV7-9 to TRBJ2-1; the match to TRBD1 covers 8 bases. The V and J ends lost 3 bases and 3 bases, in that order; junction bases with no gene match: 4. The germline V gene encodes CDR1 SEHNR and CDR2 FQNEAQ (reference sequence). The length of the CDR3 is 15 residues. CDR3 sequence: CASSLSQGGYNEQFF. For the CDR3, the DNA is TGTGCCAGCAGCTTGTCACAGGGGGGCTACAATGAGCAGTTCTTC.

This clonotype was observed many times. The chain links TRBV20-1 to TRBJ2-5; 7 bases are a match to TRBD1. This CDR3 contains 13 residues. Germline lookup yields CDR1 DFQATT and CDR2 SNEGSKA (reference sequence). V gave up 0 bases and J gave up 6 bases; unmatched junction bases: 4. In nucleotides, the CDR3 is TGCAGTGCTAGAGATCTACAGGGGAAGACCCAGTACTTC. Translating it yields CSARDLQGKTQYF.

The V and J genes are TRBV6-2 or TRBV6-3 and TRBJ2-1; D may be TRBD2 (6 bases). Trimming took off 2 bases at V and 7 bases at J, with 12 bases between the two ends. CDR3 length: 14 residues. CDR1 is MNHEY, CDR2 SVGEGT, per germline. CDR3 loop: CASSYGSGWNEQFF. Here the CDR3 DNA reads TGTGCCAGCAGTTACGGAAGCGGGTGGAATGAGCAGTTCTTC.

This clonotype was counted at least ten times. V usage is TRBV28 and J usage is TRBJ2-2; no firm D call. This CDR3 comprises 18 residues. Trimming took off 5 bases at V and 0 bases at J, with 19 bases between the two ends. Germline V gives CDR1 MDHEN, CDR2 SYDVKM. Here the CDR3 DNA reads TGTGCCAGCAGTCCGCCGACCCCAGAGCGCCCGAACACCGGGGAGCTGTTTTTT. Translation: CASSPPTPERPNTGELFF.

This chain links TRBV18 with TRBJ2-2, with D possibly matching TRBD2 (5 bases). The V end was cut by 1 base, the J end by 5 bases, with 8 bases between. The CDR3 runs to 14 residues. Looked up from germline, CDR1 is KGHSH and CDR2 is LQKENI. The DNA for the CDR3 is TGTGCCAGCTCACCACGTTCGGGGACCGGGGAGCTGTTTTTT. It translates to CASSPRSGTGELFF.

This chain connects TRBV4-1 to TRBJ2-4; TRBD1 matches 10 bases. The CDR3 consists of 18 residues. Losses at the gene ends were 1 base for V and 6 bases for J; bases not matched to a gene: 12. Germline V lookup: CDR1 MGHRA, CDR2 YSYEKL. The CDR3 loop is CASSQGRQGAASRNIQYF. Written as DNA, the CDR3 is TGCGCCAGCAGCCAAGGGCGACAGGGGGCGGCCTCTAGAAACATTCAGTACTTC.

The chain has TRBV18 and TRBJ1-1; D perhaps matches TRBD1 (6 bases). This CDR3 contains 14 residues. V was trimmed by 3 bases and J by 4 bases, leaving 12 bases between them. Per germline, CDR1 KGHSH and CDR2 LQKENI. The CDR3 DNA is TGTGCCAGCTCACCGGGCGCCAGGGGCACTGAAGCTTTCTTT. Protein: CASSPGARGTEAFF.

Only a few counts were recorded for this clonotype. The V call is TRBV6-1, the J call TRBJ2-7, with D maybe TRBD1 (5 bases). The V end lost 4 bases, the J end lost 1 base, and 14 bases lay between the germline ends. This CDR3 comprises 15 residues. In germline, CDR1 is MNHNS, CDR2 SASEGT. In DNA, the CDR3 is TGTGCCAGCAGTGTAAACTGGAGACAGTCCTACGAGCAGTACTTC. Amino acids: CASSVNWRQSYEQYF.

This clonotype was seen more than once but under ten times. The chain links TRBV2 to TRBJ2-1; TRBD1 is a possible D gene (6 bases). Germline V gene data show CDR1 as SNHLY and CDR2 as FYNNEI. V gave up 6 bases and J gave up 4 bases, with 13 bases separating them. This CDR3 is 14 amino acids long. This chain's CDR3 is CASRPGGSYNEQFF. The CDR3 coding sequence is TGTGCCAGCAGGCCTGGGGGCTCGTACAATGAGCAGTTCTTC.

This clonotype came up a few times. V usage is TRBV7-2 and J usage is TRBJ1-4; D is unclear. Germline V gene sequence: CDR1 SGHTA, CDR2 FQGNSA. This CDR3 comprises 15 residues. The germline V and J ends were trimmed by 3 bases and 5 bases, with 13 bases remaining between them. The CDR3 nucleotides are TGTGCCAGCAGCTTCGCGGGCAGGCTCAATGAAAAACTGTTTTTT. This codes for CASSFAGRLNEKLFF.

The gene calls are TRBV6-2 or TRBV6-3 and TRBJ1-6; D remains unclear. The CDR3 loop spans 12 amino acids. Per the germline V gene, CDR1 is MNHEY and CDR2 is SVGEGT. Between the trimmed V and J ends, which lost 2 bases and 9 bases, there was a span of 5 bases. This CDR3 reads CASSYQASPLHF. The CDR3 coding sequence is TGTGCCAGCAGTTACCAGGCTTCACCCCTCCACTTT.